This T cell receptor (beta chain) was documented in a study of blood T cell repertoires in COVID-19. Across the whole study: PBMCs, B-cell-depleted T cells, or T cells were the source of the cDNA or gDNA that made up the material.

Original processing notes: Nucleated cell counts were estimated from reference gene primer amplification. TCRdb's table, derived via immunoSEQ multiplex PCR, lists solely in-frame clones and lacks some. The V and J calls and the clone size are those of that table, but D and trimming were determined from the DNA. Here the sample spans more than 200,000 clones, 85% to 90% being singletons. This CDR3 spans 15 amino acids. J gave up 4 bases and V 0 bases, and 7 bases lay outside the gene matches. Germline CDR1 is SGDLS and CDR2 is YYNGEE. The sequence derives from a woman aged 55-75 years with COVID-19, enrolled during active disease. Sample: peripheral blood. The chain combines TRBV9 with TRBJ2-7, with 7 bases that match TRBD1. The CDR3 coding sequence is TGTGCCAGCAGCGTAGGGGCGAGGGGGCAGTACGAGCAGTACTTC. Amino acids: CASSVGARGQYEQYF. Supplemented by reference TRBV9 and TRBJ2-7, the full variable domain reads DSGVTQTPKHLITATGQRVTLRCSPRSGDLSVYWYQQSLDQGLQFLIQYYNGEERAKGNILERFSAQQFPDLHSELNLSSLELGDSALYFCASSVGARGQYEQYFGPGTRLTVT.